This T cell receptor (beta chain) was sequenced in a study of blood T cell repertoires in COVID-19. The wider study: Collection of acute and convalescent COVID-19 samples took place in the United States, Italy and Spain. The analysed material was cDNA or gDNA that came from T cells, B-cell-depleted T cells, or PBMCs.

In germline, CDR1 is LNHDA, CDR2 SQIVND (reference sequence). The germline V and J ends were trimmed by 1 base and 0 bases, with 9 bases remaining between them. This CDR3 contains 15 residues. Per the original methods: Reference gene primer amplification gave estimated nucleated cell counts. TCRdb's copy holds only in-frame clones and misses some; the assay was immunoSEQ multiplex PCR. The DNA was the basis for D and trimming; V, J and clone size are from that table. The table shows some 130,000 clones, with roughly nine tenths occurring only once. While infection was still active, Seattle patients were enrolled and then followed longitudinally.

The TCR sequence derives from a woman in her sixties or seventies with COVID-19, enrolled during active disease. The material sequenced was peripheral blood. V gene TRBV19 combines with J gene TRBJ1-2, with D possibly being TRBD1 (5 bases). The DNA for the CDR3 is TGTGCCAGTAGTATAGGTCCAGGGACTAACTATGGCTACACCTTC. This sequence encodes CASSIGPGTNYGYTF.